Shown below are 30 T cell receptor beta chains from a single sample sequenced in a study of CD8+ T cells in alopecia areata. Sequencing templates came from extracted RNA that was reverse transcribed into cDNA. Clones were sequenced by immunoSEQ multiplex PCR, and TCRdb holds only the in-frame ones, with some missing. This sample has about 15,000 clones, with about 61% found just once. The study team obtained lesional scalp punch biopsies and peripheral blood from alopecia areata patients. Material: skin. These receptor sequences come from a human donor with alopecia areata.

This clone was picked up a small number of times. A far larger clone is one base from this, pointing to a likely read error. This rearrangement joins TRBV28 to TRBJ2-3, with 13 nucleotides matching TRBD2. Germline V gene sequence: CDR1 MDHEN, CDR2 SYDVKM. The CDR3 runs to 16 residues. CDR3 sequence reads: CAISLLAGGTTDTQYF. The CDR3 DNA reads TGTGCCATCAGTTTACTAGCGGGAGGGACGACAGATACGCAGTATTTT.

Details on this clone: The sample has other DNA sequences that encode this CDR3 too. J is TRBJ2-2 and V is TRBV28; D is undetermined. The CDR3 totals 11 residues. Germline V gene data show CDR1 as MDHEN and CDR2 as SYDVKM. V was cut by 6 bases and J by 5 bases, with 4 bases left in between. DNA for the CDR3: TGTGCCAGCAGCTATACCGGGGAGCTGTTTTTT. This encodes CASSYTGELFF.

The chain is built from TRBV7-3 and TRBJ2-5; tentatively, D is TRBD1 (6 bases). CDR1 and CDR2 from the germline V gene are SGHTA and FQGTGA. CDR3 length equals 17 residues. Trimming left V 5 bases short and J 0 bases short, with 19 bases between. As DNA, the CDR3 is TGTGCCAGCAGCCCCGGATGGGGACAACCCCACCAAGAGACCCAGTACTTC. Translated: CASSPGWGQPHQETQYF.

The rearrangement joins TRBV6-5 to TRBJ2-1; D may be TRBD1 (5 bases). Trimming shortened V by 4 bases and J by 6 bases, and 7 bases separated the two germline ends. The CDR3 is 12 residues long. Germline V gives CDR1 MNHEY, CDR2 SVGAGI. This CDR3 reads CASSFTGNEQFF. The CDR3 region has the DNA TGTGCCAGCAGTTTCACAGGCAATGAGCAGTTCTTC.

Of note for this clone: The same CDR3 is also encoded by other DNA sequences in this sample. The chain recombines TRBV27 with TRBJ2-3; 11 bases are a match to TRBD2. The CDR3 sequence is 15 residues long. Germline-derived CDR1 and CDR2 are MNHEY and SMNVEV (reference sequence). J was trimmed by 1 base and V by 8 bases; bases with no gene match: 5. The CDR3 region has the DNA TGTGCCAGCGATTCGACTAGCGGGGGCACAGATACGCAGTATTTT. Protein: CASDSTSGGTDTQYF.

The rearrangement uses TRBV28 and TRBJ2-1, with D possibly matching TRBD2 (7 bases). The CDR3 totals 14 residues. CDR1 and CDR2 from the germline V gene are MDHEN and SYDVKM. Trimming stripped 8 bases from V and 2 bases from J, with 13 bases between. The CDR3 sequence: CASGVGGAYNEQFF. CDR3 coding DNA: TGTGCCAGCGGGGTAGGGGGGGCCTACAATGAGCAGTTCTTC. The complete variable domain, with remaining parts taken from reference TRBV28 and TRBJ2-1, reads DVKVTQSSRYLVKRTGEKVFLECVQDMDHENMFWYRQDPGLGLRLIYFSYDVKMKEKGDIPEGYSVSREKKERFSLILESASTNQTSMYLCASGVGGAYNEQFFGPGTRLTVL.

This chain links TRBV5-4 with TRBJ2-7; 7 bases are a match to TRBD1. In germline, CDR1 is SGHNT, CDR2 YYREEE (reference sequence). This CDR3 contains 16 residues. The V segment lost 4 bases and the J segment 3 bases; nucleotides outside the gene matches: 13. The DNA of the CDR3 is TGTGCCAGCAGCGGAGTAGGGACAGTGGGTAACTACGAGCAGTACTTC. Its protein product is CASSGVGTVGNYEQYF.

This chain uses TRBV7-2 with TRBJ2-7; a possible D gene is TRBD2 (6 bases). CDR1 and CDR2 from the germline V gene are SGHTA and FQGNSA. With 5 bases removed from V and 10 bases from J, the gap between germline ends came to 15 bases. CDR3 length: 12 amino acids. In DNA form, the CDR3 reads TGTGCCAGCAGCCCCGCGGAGGGACGACAGTACTTC. Amino acid sequence: CASSPAEGRQYF.

The gene calls are TRBV4-1 and TRBJ2-5; TRBD1 agrees at 9 bases. The J call is doubtful: the DNA matches TRBJ2-7 better. Germline-derived CDR1 and CDR2 are MGHRA and YSYEKL. This CDR3 spans 14 amino acids. This CDR3 reads CASSQEGTGHEQYF. DNA for the CDR3: TGCGCCAGCAGCCAAGAGGGGACAGGGCACGAGCAGTACTTC.

This clone was picked up a small number of times. The chain links TRBV28 to TRBJ2-7, with 7 bases identical to TRBD1. In germline, CDR1 is MDHEN, CDR2 SYDVKM. J lost 1 base, V lost 5 bases, and 8 bases had no gene match. This CDR3 contains 15 residues. The DNA for the CDR3 is TGTGCCAGCAGTGAAACCGGGACAGTTTCCTACGAGCAGTACTTC. Translation gives CASSETGTVSYEQYF.

The chain uses TRBV19 and TRBJ2-5; D ambiguous. The CDR3 length is 12 residues. The germline V gene has CDR1 LNHDA and CDR2 SQIVND (reference sequence). V lost 3 bases, J lost 3 bases, and 5 bases lay in between. The DNA for the CDR3 is TGTGCCAGTAGTATGGTAGAAGAGACCCAGTACTTC. Its protein product is CASSMVEETQYF.

This chain joins TRBV5-4 and TRBJ2-6, with 12 bases fitting TRBD2. CDR3 length equals 17 residues. Losses at the gene ends were 3 bases for V and 1 base for J; bases not matched to a gene: 2. Germline V gene lookup returns CDR1 SGHNT and CDR2 YYREEE (reference sequence). CDR3 loop: CASSSLAGGSGANVLTF. Here the CDR3 DNA reads TGTGCCAGCAGCTCTCTAGCGGGAGGGTCTGGGGCCAACGTCCTGACTTTC.

In its sample, this clone was seen once. This chain connects TRBV21-1 to TRBJ2-1; the table assigns TRBD2, which was not confirmed against the DNA. TRBV21-1 is a listed pseudogene. The CDR3 contains 16 residues. The CDR3 DNA sequence: TGTGCCAGCAGCAGAGAGGGTTTTCGAACCTACAATGAGCAGTTCTTC. This encodes CASSREGFRTYNEQFF.

This chain connects TRBV9 to TRBJ2-1; D is perhaps TRBD1 (6 bases). Germline values: CDR1 SGDLS, CDR2 YYNGEE. The CDR3 runs to 14 residues. The V end lost 0 bases, the J end lost 8 bases, and 12 bases lay between the germline ends. The CDR3 sequence: CASSVGNREHEQFF. The DNA of the CDR3 is TGTGCCAGCAGCGTAGGGAACAGGGAACATGAGCAGTTCTTC.

The V and J genes are TRBV29-1 and TRBJ2-7; no clear D gene. Trimming took 2 bases from V and 3 from J, leaving 8 bases between them. CDR3 length: 12 residues. Germline values: CDR1 SQVTM, CDR2 ANQGSEA. The chain's CDR3 is CSVELADYEQYF. CDR3 sequence (DNA): TGCAGCGTTGAATTGGCAGACTACGAGCAGTACTTC.

The chain has TRBV4-1 and TRBJ1-3, with D hard to call. Germline V CDR1 and CDR2: MGHRA, YSYEKL. Trimming left V 7 bases short and J 3 bases short, with 13 bases between. CDR3 size: 14 residues. CDR3 loop: CASNKEGRGNTIYF. In nucleotides, the CDR3 is TGCGCCAGCAACAAGGAAGGACGTGGAAACACCATATATTTT.

This clone was observed a few times. The genes are TRBV4-1 and TRBJ2-7; TRBD2 matches at 14 bases. Unmatched junction bases numbered 10, after V lost 5 bases and J lost 4 bases. Germline CDR1 and CDR2: MGHRA and YSYEKL. The CDR3 runs to 17 residues. The CDR3 DNA sequence: TGCGCCAGCAGCTTGAGGGAAGGACTAGCGGGAGGATACGAGCAGTACTTC. Amino acids: CASSLREGLAGGYEQYF.

The rearrangement joins TRBV11-3 to TRBJ2-1; 9 bases align to TRBD2. CDR1 is SGHNT and CDR2 is YENEEA in the germline V gene. The CDR3 totals 18 residues. With 4 bases clipped from V and 6 bases from J, the junction kept 16 bases outside the gene matches. CDR3 sequence (DNA): TGTGCCAGCAGCTCGGGCGGCCTAGAGCGGGAGGCTGGCAATGAGCAGTTCTTC. Translating it yields CASSSGGLEREAGNEQFF.

This clone was seen a few times. The rearrangement links TRBV7-2 to TRBJ2-5; 9 positions agree with TRBD2. The CDR3 has 15 amino acids. V was pared by 1 base and J by 5 bases, with 5 bases of the junction left unmatched. Germline CDR1 is SGHTA and CDR2 is FQGNSA. The CDR3 nucleotides read TGTGCCAGCAGCTTAGTAGGGACTAGCTGGGAGACCCAGTACTTC. Translating gives CASSLVGTSWETQYF.

J is TRBJ2-2 and V is TRBV5-1; unclear D gene. The V gene lost 4 bases and the J gene lost 7 bases, with 20 bases spanning the gap. From germline, CDR1 is SGHRS and CDR2 YFSETQ. The length of the CDR3 is 16 residues. The CDR3 sequence: CASSHRPRWGHGELFF. Here the CDR3 DNA reads TGCGCCAGCAGCCATCGACCCCGTTGGGGTCACGGGGAGCTGTTTTTT.

The V and J genes are TRBV4-2 and TRBJ2-7, with 14 positions matching TRBD2. V shed 4 bases, J shed 5 bases, and the junction held 7 bases outside the gene matches. CDR3 length: 16 residues. CDR1 is LGHNA, CDR2 YNFKEQ, per germline. As DNA, the CDR3 is TGTGCCAGCAGCCGGACCGGGACTAGCGGGAGTCACGAGCAGTACTTC. This sequence encodes CASSRTGTSGSHEQYF.

The chain couples TRBV13 to TRBJ2-7, with D possibly TRBD1 on 6 matching bases. The germline CDR1 and CDR2 sequences are PRHDT and FYEKMQ (reference sequence). Deletions cut 5 bases from V and 3 bases from J, with 14 bases between. The CDR3 contains 14 residues. CDR3 bases: TGTGCCAGCAGCACCGGGACACCGTACTACGAGCAGTACTTC. Amino acids: CASSTGTPYYEQYF.

This sequence joins TRBV19 and TRBJ1-2, with 9 bases lining up with TRBD1. CDR1 is LNHDA, CDR2 SQIVND, per germline (reference sequence). V gave up 6 bases and J gave up 5 bases; unmatched junction bases: 7. This CDR3 has 14 residues. CDR3: CASRGWTGDYGYTF. In DNA, the CDR3 is TGTGCCAGTAGGGGATGGACAGGGGATTATGGCTACACCTTC.

The J gene is TRBJ2-3, the V gene TRBV28; possible D gene TRBD1, 5 bases. This CDR3 comprises 15 residues. Trimming shortened V by 6 bases and J by 2 bases, and 15 bases separated the two germline ends. In germline, CDR1 is MDHEN, CDR2 SYDVKM. CDR3 region: CASSQGHTITDTQYF. The CDR3 nucleotides are TGTGCCAGCAGCCAAGGACACACCATCACAGATACGCAGTATTTT.

This clone was seen more than once but under ten times. The junction departs from germline at one end; a sequencing error may be responsible. V gene TRBV4-1 combines with J gene TRBJ1-2; 9 bases align to TRBD1. The CDR3 runs 14 residues. Germline loops: CDR1 MGHRA, CDR2 YSYEKL. The CDR3 DNA follows: TGTGCCAGCAGGCAACGGACAGGGGAAGGGGGCTACACCTTC. Amino acids: CASRQRTGEGGYTF.

This clone turned up a few times. The rearrangement joins TRBV6-5 to TRBJ1-1; 9 bases line up with TRBD1. The CDR3 is 14 amino acids. V lost 5 bases, J lost 6 bases, and 7 bases stayed unmatched. Germline V gene lookup returns CDR1 MNHEY and CDR2 SVGAGI. CDR3 coding DNA: TGTGCCAGCAGTCAGTGGGACAGGGTGGCTGAAGCTTTCTTT. It codes for CASSQWDRVAEAFF.

J is TRBJ2-7 and V is TRBV18; 8 positions match TRBD1. Germline V gives CDR1 KGHSH, CDR2 LQKENI. Trimming removed 3 bases from V and 3 bases from J; junction bases left unmatched: 4. The CDR3 spans 14 residues. The chain's CDR3 is CASSPDRAFYEQYF. DNA for the CDR3: TGTGCCAGCTCACCGGACAGGGCTTTCTACGAGCAGTACTTC. Full variable domain (missing parts from reference TRBV18 and TRBJ2-7): NAGVMQNPRHLVRRRGQEARLRCSPMKGHSHVYWYRQLPEEGLKFMVYLQKENIIDESGMPKERFSAEFPKEGPSILRIQQVVRGDSAAYFCASSPDRAFYEQYFGPGTRLTVT.

The chain couples TRBV27 to TRBJ2-7, with D possibly being TRBD2 (5 bases). The V and J ends lost 8 bases and 7 bases respectively, with 15 bases between them. Germline values: CDR1 MNHEY, CDR2 SMNVEV (reference sequence). This CDR3 has 12 amino acids. The CDR3 bases are TGTGCCAGCGGAAGGCAGGACTCAGAGCAGTACTTC. Translation: CASGRQDSEQYF.

The chain is built from TRBV11-2 and TRBJ2-1; 10 bases fit TRBD2. V shed 5 bases, J shed 6 bases, and the junction held 13 bases outside the gene matches. Germline CDR1 is SGHAT and CDR2 is FQNNGV. The CDR3 totals 17 residues. The CDR3 sequence: CASSHLRLAGETNEQFF. The CDR3 DNA is TGTGCCAGCAGCCACCTTCGGCTAGCGGGGGAAACCAATGAGCAGTTCTTC.

The CDR3 loop reads CASSETGLANYEQYF. The CDR3 DNA reads as TGTGCCAGCAGCGAGACCGGACTAGCTAACTACGAGCAGTACTTC. The V gene is TRBV9, the J gene TRBJ2-7, with TRBD2 matching over 8 bases. Germline loops: CDR1 SGDLS, CDR2 YYNGEE. The trim removed 3 bases at V and 3 bases at J, leaving 8 bases unmatched. The CDR3 sequence is 15 residues long.